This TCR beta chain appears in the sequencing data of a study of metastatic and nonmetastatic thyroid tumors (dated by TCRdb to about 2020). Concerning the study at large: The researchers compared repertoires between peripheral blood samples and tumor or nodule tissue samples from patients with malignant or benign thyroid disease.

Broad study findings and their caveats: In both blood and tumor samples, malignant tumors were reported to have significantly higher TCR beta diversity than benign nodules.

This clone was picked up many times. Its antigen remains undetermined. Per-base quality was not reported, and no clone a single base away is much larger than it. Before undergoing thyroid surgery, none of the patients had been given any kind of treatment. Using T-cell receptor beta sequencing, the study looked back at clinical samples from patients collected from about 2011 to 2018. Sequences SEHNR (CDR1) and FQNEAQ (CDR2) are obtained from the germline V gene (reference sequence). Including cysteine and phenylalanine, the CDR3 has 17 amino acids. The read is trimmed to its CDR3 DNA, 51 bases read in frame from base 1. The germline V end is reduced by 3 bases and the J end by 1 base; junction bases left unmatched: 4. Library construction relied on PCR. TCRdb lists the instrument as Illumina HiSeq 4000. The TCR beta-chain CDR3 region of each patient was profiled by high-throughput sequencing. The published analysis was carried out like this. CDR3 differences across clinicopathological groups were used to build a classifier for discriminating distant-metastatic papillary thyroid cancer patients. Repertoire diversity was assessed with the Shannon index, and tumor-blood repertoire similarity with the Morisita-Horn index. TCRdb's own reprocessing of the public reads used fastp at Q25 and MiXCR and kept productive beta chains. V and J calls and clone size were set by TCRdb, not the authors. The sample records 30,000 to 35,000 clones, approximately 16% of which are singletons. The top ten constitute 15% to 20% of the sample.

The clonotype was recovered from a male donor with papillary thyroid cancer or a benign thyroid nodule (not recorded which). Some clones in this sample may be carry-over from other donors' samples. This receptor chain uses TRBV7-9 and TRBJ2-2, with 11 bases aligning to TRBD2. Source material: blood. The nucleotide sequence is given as TGTGCCAGCAGCTTCCACGGGACTAGCGGGAACACCGGGGAGCTGTTTTTT. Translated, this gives CASSFHGTSGNTGELFF.